This entry lists 14 T cell receptor beta chains sequenced from one sample in a study of blood T cell repertoires in COVID-19. Data came from immunoSEQ multiplex PCR; TCRdb stores just in-frame clones and leaves some out. The data contain approximately 310,000 clones, more than 75% of them singletons. The sequenced sample was peripheral blood. The receptors originated from a man between 50 and 59 years old with active or convalescent COVID-19.

This chain uses TRBV7-2 with TRBJ1-2; 7 nucleotides align to TRBD1. Trimming cost V 5 bases and J 4 bases; bases outside gene matches: 7. The CDR3 totals 14 residues. Germline V CDR1 and CDR2: SGHTA, FQGNSA. The chain's CDR3 is CASSPRRDSYGYTF. In DNA form, the CDR3 reads TGTGCCAGCAGCCCCCGACGGGACAGCTATGGCTACACCTTC.

The rearrangement uses TRBV2 and TRBJ2-7; D not resolved. The CDR3 runs to 14 residues. V lost 8 bases, J lost 0 bases, and 14 bases lay in between. Germline V gives CDR1 SNHLY, CDR2 FYNNEI. The CDR3 loop is CASRVPMNSYEQYF. For the CDR3, the DNA is TGTGCCAGCCGCGTTCCGATGAACTCCTACGAGCAGTACTTC.

Only a few counts were recorded for this clone. The chain is built from TRBV9 and TRBJ1-1, with 8 bases identical to TRBD1. This CDR3 contains 16 residues. The germline V gene has CDR1 SGDLS and CDR2 YYNGEE. The V gene end was trimmed by 0 bases and the J gene end by 5 bases; junction bases not matched to a gene: 9. CDR3 region: CASSVVAGGDRTEAFF. The CDR3 DNA follows: TGTGCCAGCAGCGTAGTGGCAGGGGGCGATCGGACTGAAGCTTTCTTT. Using reference TRBV9 and TRBJ1-1 for the parts outside the CDR3, the full variable domain is DSGVTQTPKHLITATGQRVTLRCSPRSGDLSVYWYQQSLDQGLQFLIQYYNGEERAKGNILERFSAQQFPDLHSELNLSSLELGDSALYFCASSVVAGGDRTEAFFGQGTRLTVV.

The chain uses TRBV24-1 and TRBJ1-3; D gene unclear. The germline gives CDR1 KGHDR, CDR2 SFDVKD. The CDR3 is 15 residues long. V was shortened by 6 bases and J by 4 bases, with 15 bases between the two germline ends. The CDR3 sequence is CATSCYGETGNTIYF. The CDR3 coding sequence is TGTGCCACCAGTTGTTACGGGGAGACCGGAAACACCATATATTTT.

The rearrangement joins TRBV4-2 to TRBJ1-1; maybe TRBD1 (5 bases). Germline lookup yields CDR1 LGHNA and CDR2 YNFKEQ. This CDR3 has 16 residues. Trimming cost V 0 bases and J 2 bases, with 13 bases left between them. The CDR3 loop is CASSQDRMGQNTEAFF. DNA of the CDR3: TGTGCCAGCAGCCAAGATAGGATGGGGCAAAACACTGAAGCTTTCTTT.

This chain uses TRBV19 with TRBJ2-6; no firm D call. The length of the CDR3 is 15 residues. The V and J ends lost 4 bases and 2 bases respectively, with 9 bases between them. From germline, CDR1 is LNHDA and CDR2 SQIVND (reference sequence). Here the CDR3 reads CASSNSNAGANVLTF. CDR3 nucleotides: TGTGCCAGTAGTAATTCTAATGCTGGGGCCAACGTCCTGACTTTC.

V and J are TRBV6-5 and TRBJ2-2, with TRBD1 identical over 10 bases. This CDR3 contains 13 residues. Germline V gene data show CDR1 as MNHEY and CDR2 as SVGAGI. After removal of 8 bases from V and 4 bases from J, the junction contained 1 base not matched to a gene. This CDR3 is CASRTGGTGELFF. CDR3 DNA sequence: TGTGCCAGCCGGACAGGGGGCACCGGGGAGCTGTTTTTT.

This clone was counted once. The rearrangement uses TRBV7-9 and TRBJ1-6; 8 bases align to TRBD1. CDR1 and CDR2 (germline): SEHNR, FQNEAQ (reference sequence). CDR3 length: 15 residues. The V and J ends lost 5 bases and 7 bases, in that order; junction bases with no gene match: 7. In DNA, the CDR3 is TGTGCCAGCAGCCTCGGACAGGGTAGAAATTCACCCCTCCACTTT. It yields the protein CASSLGQGRNSPLHF.

The chain carries TRBV5-1 and TRBJ1-4; 7 bases match TRBD1. The CDR3 is 14 amino acids. The J segment lost 7 bases and the V segment lost 1 base, leaving 4 bases of the junction unmatched. Germline CDR1 and CDR2: SGHRS and YFSETQ. The CDR3 loop is CASSLLGGGEKLFF. CDR3 bases: TGCGCCAGCAGCTTGTTAGGGGGCGGTGAAAAACTGTTTTTT.

The genes are TRBV15 and TRBJ1-5; D may be TRBD1 (5 bases). The V gene lost 2 bases and the J gene lost 0 bases, with 17 bases spanning the gap. The germline V gene has CDR1 LNHNV and CDR2 YYDKDF (reference sequence). The CDR3 consists of 18 residues. CDR3 coding DNA: TGTGCCACCAGCAGACGCCCTTTGGGACTAAATAGCAATCAGCCCCAGCATTTT. Amino acids: CATSRRPLGLNSNQPQHF.

CDR3 sequence: CASRVRDRPNYGYTF. The CDR3 DNA is TGCGCCAGCAGAGTCCGAGACAGACCTAACTATGGCTACACCTTC. This sequence joins TRBV10-2 and TRBJ1-2; TRBD1 might be the D (5 bases). V lost 6 bases and J lost 0, with 14 bases in between. This CDR3 region has 15 residues. The germline gives CDR1 WSHSY, CDR2 SAAADI.

This sequence joins TRBV10-3 and TRBJ1-1; D perhaps matches TRBD1 (6 bases). Trimming cost V 5 bases and J 3 bases, with 16 bases left between them. The germline V gene encodes CDR1 ENHRY and CDR2 SYGVKD. The CDR3 extends over 15 amino acids. The chain's CDR3 is CAISNRQGTYTEAFF. CDR3 nucleotides: TGTGCCATCAGTAACCGCCAGGGGACGTACACTGAAGCTTTCTTT.

The chain is built from TRBV28 and TRBJ1-2, with D unresolved. Trimming left V 5 bases short and J 4 bases short, with 11 bases between. CDR3 size: 13 residues. Germline assignment: CDR1 MDHEN and CDR2 SYDVKM. CDR3 protein: CASSPTEVYGYTF. The CDR3 DNA follows: TGTGCCAGCAGTCCCACCGAGGTCTATGGCTACACCTTC.

CDR3 nucleotides: TGTGCCAGCAGTCTTAGCGGGGGGGCCAATGAGCAGTTCTTC. Translating gives CASSLSGGANEQFF. The chain links TRBV11-2 to TRBJ2-1; TRBD2 matches 11 bases. This CDR3 spans 14 amino acids. V shed 6 bases and J 6 bases; nucleotides not matched to a gene: 4. Germline V CDR1 and CDR2: SGHAT, FQNNGV. Variable domain in full (rest from reference TRBV11-2 and TRBJ2-1): EAGVAQSPRYKIIEKRQSVAFWCNPISGHATLYWYQQILGQGPKLLIQFQNNGVVDDSQLPKDRFSAERLKGVDSTLKIQPAKLEDSAVYLCASSLSGGANEQFFGPGTRLTVL.